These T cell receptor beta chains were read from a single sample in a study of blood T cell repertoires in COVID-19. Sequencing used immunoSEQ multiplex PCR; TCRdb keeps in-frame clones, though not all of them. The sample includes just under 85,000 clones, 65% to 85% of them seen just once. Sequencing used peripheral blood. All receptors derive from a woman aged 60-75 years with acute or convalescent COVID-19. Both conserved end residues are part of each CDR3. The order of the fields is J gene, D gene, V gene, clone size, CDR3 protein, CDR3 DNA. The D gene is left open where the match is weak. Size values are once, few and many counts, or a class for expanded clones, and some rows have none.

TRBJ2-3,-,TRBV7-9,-,CASSFGQGTDTQYF,TGTGCCAGCAGCTTCGGGCAGGGAACAGATACGCAGTATTTT
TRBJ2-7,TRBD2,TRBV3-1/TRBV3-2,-,CASSQDILAGEQYF,TGTGCCAGCAGCCAAGATATCCTAGCGGGAGAGCAGTACTTC
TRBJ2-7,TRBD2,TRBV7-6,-,CASSGTSGRRTSYEQYF,TGTGCCAGCAGCGGGACTAGCGGGAGGCGCACTTCCTACGAGCAGTACTTC
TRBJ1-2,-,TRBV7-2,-,CASSAYRTTDYGYTF,TGTGCCAGCAGCGCCTACCGGACGACAGACTATGGCTACACCTTC
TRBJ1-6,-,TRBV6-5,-,CASSYDKSYGSPLHF,TGTGCCAGCAGCTATGACAAGTCCTATGGTTCACCCCTCCACTTT
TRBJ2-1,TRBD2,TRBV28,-,CASSFRSGNGGGQFF,TGTGCCAGCAGTTTCAGGTCTGGGAACGGGGGGGGTCAGTTCTTC
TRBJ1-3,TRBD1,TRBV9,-,CASSGPTGASGNTIYF,TGTGCCAGCAGCGGCCCGACAGGGGCTTCTGGAAACACCATATATTTT
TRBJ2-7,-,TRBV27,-,CASSSTFGGYEQYF,TGTGCCAGCAGTTCCACTTTCGGCGGCTACGAGCAGTACTTC
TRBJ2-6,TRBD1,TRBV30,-,CAWAGGTASSGANVLTF,TGTGCCTGGGCCGGTGGGACAGCGAGCTCTGGGGCCAACGTCCTGACTTTC
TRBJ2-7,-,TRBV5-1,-,CASSLGGGTYEQYF,TGCGCCAGCAGCTTGGGTGGCGGAACCTACGAGCAGTACTTC
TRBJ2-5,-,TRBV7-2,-,CASSLASPRGETQYF,TGTGCCAGCAGCTTAGCGTCCCCTCGCGGGGAGACCCAGTACTTC
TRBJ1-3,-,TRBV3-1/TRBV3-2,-,CASSQATMTIYF,TGTGCCAGCAGCCAAGCCACTATGACCATATATTTT
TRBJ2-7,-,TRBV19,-,CASSILASDEQYF,TGTGCCAGTAGTATCCTAGCGAGCGACGAGCAGTACTTC
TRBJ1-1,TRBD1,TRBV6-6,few,CATILTGPTEAFF,TGTGCCACCATCTTGACAGGGCCTACTGAAGCTTTCTTT
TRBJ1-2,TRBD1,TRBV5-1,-,CASSNDRDPGYGYTF,TGCGCCAGCAGCAATGACAGGGATCCAGGCTATGGCTACACCTTC
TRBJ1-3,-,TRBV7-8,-,CASSPTTNGNTIYF,TGTGCCAGCTCCCCTACTACGAATGGAAACACCATATATTTT
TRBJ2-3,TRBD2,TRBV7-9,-,CASGTSGGADTQYF,TGTGCCAGCGGTACTAGCGGGGGGGCAGATACGCAGTATTTT
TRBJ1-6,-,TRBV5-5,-,CASSSYTGSSYNSPLHF,TGTGCCAGCAGCAGCTACACAGGGAGCTCCTATAATTCACCCCTCCACTTT
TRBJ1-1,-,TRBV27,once,CASSSRLMEAFF,TGTGCCAGCAGTTCTCGTCTTATGGAAGCTTTCTTT
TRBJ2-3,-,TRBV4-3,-,CASSQLRIHPTQYF,TGCGCCAGCAGCCAACTACGAATTCACCCAACGCAGTATTTT
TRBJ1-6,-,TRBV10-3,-,CAIKAGADNSPLHF,TGTGCCATCAAGGCAGGGGCGGATAATTCACCCCTCCACTTT
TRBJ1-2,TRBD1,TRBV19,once,CASSEDRDVVGYTF,TGTGCCAGTAGCGAGGACAGGGATGTAGTAGGCTACACCTTC
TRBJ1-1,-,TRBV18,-,CASSGGSSTEAFF,TGTGCCAGCTCAGGGGGCTCGAGCACTGAAGCTTTCTTT
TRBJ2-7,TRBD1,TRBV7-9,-,CASSPGTGGYEQYF,TGTGCCAGCAGCCCCGGGACAGGGGGGTACGAGCAGTACTTC
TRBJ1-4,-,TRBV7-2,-,CASSFRQADEKLFF,TGTGCCAGCAGCTTCCGACAGGCGGACGAAAAACTGTTTTTT
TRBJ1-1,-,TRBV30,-,CAWSVPGGTEAFF,TGTGCCTGGAGTGTACCCGGAGGGACTGAAGCTTTCTTT
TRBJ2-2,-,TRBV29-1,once,CSVERQTATGELFF,TGCAGCGTTGAGCGACAGACGGCGACCGGGGAGCTGTTTTTT
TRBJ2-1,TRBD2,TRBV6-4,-,CASSKLAGGPNEQFF,TGTGCCAGCAGTAAACTAGCGGGAGGGCCCAATGAGCAGTTCTTC
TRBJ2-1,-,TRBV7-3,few,CASSSTQGANEQFF,TGTGCCAGCAGCTCCACCCAAGGAGCCAATGAGCAGTTCTTC
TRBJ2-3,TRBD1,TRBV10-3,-,CAISEDRAYTDTQYF,TGTGCCATCAGCGAGGACAGGGCGTACACAGATACGCAGTATTTT
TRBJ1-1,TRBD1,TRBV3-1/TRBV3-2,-,CASSQSGTGAEAFF,TGTGCCAGCAGCCAAAGTGGGACAGGGGCTGAAGCTTTCTTT
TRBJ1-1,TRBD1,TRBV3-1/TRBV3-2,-,CASSQGQGTEAFF,TGTGCCAGCAGCCAAGGACAGGGTACTGAAGCTTTCTTT
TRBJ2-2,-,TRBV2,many,CASSVQGYTGELFF,TGTGCCAGCAGTGTGCAGGGGTACACCGGGGAGCTGTTTTTT
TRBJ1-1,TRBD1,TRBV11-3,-,CASSGTGTGSEAFF,TGTGCCAGCAGCGGGACCGGGACAGGGTCTGAAGCTTTCTTT
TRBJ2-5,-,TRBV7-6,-,CASSLAGQILETQYF,TGTGCCAGCAGCTTAGCGGGACAAATTTTAGAGACCCAGTACTTC
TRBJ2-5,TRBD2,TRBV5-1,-,CASSFGLEETQYF,TGCGCCAGCAGCTTTGGACTAGAAGAGACCCAGTACTTC
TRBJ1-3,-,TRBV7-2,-,CASSLGPGTYTIYF,TGTGCCAGCAGCTTAGGCCCGGGGACATACACCATATATTTT
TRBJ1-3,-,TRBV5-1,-,CASSEQGTGNTIYF,TGCGCCAGCAGCGAACAGGGAACTGGAAACACCATATATTTT
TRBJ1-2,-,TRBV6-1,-,CASSEAPGRQYGYTF,TGTGCCAGCAGTGAAGCCCCGGGTAGGCAGTATGGCTACACCTTC
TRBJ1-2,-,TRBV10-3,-,CAISESGSPNYGYTF,TGTGCCATCAGTGAGTCTGGTAGTCCTAACTATGGCTACACCTTC
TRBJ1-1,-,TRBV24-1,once,CATSDAGVGDTEAFF,TGTGCCACCAGTGATGCAGGGGTGGGGGACACTGAAGCTTTCTTT
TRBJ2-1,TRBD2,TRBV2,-,CASRELAGGSAEQFF,TGTGCCAGCAGGGAACTAGCGGGGGGTTCTGCTGAGCAGTTCTTC